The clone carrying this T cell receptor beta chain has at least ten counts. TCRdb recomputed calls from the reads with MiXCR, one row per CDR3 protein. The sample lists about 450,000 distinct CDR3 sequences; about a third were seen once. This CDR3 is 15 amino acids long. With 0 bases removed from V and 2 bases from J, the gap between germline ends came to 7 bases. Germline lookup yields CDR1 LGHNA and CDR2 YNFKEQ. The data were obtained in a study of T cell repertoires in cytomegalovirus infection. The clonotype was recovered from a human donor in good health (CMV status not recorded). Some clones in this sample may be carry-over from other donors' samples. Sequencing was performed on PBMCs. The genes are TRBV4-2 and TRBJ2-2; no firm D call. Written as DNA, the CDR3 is TGTGCCAGCAGCCAAGATGCCCTAAACACCGGGGAGCTGTTTTTT. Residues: CASSQDALNTGELFF.